Listed below are T cell receptor beta chains from one sample, sequenced in a study of shared clonotypes between healthy human individuals. Clones were sequenced by immunoSEQ multiplex PCR, and TCRdb holds only the in-frame ones, with some missing. In the table there are under 2,000,000 clones, about 95% of which are singletons. Sequenced sample: naive CD8+ T cells sorted from blood. These TCRs come from a man aged 18 to 29 in good health. Each CDR3 is given with its conserved first and last residue. The D gene is left open where the match is weak. A clone size is listed for some rows: how often the clone was seen (once, few, many), or a class if it is expanded.

cdr3_nt: TGCGCCAGCAGCGGGGACAGCCGAGAAGCTTTCTTT
cdr3_aa: CASSGDSREAFF
v_call: TRBV5-1
cdr3_length: 12
j_call: TRBJ1-1
d_call: TRBD1
clone_size: -

cdr3_nt: TGTGCCAGCAGCCCTTGGACTAGCGGGGGGAATGACGAGCAGTACTTC
cdr3_aa: CASSPWTSGGNDEQYF
v_call: TRBV11-2
cdr3_length: 16
j_call: TRBJ2-7
d_call: TRBD2
clone_size: -

cdr3_nt: TGTGCCAGCAGCGTAGAAAGGGGACAGCCATTCTCCTACGAGCAGTACTTC
cdr3_aa: CASSVERGQPFSYEQYF
v_call: TRBV13
cdr3_length: 17
j_call: TRBJ2-7
d_call: TRBD1
clone_size: -

cdr3_nt: TGCGCCAGCAGCTTGGTCGGCGGCTCCTACGAGCAGTACTTC
cdr3_aa: CASSLVGGSYEQYF
v_call: TRBV5-1
cdr3_length: 14
j_call: TRBJ2-7
d_call: -
clone_size: -

cdr3_nt: TGTGCCAGCGGCAGGAGCTGGTCTTTGGAAAACGAGCAGTACTTC
cdr3_aa: CASGRSWSLENEQYF
v_call: TRBV7-9
cdr3_length: 15
j_call: TRBJ2-7
d_call: -
clone_size: -

cdr3_nt: TGTGCCAGCAGCTTTGGACAGGGGGAGCAGTACTTC
cdr3_aa: CASSFGQGEQYF
v_call: TRBV7-9
cdr3_length: 12
j_call: TRBJ2-7
d_call: TRBD1
clone_size: -

cdr3_nt: TGTGCCAGCAGCTTAGATCTTAGGGACAGCTTATCCTACGAGCAGTACTTC
cdr3_aa: CASSLDLRDSLSYEQYF
v_call: TRBV11-2
cdr3_length: 17
j_call: TRBJ2-7
d_call: TRBD1
clone_size: -

cdr3_nt: TGTGCCAGCAGCGTAGAGGGACAGGGGGATAATGAGCAGTTCTTC
cdr3_aa: CASSVEGQGDNEQFF
v_call: TRBV9
cdr3_length: 15
j_call: TRBJ2-1
d_call: TRBD1
clone_size: -

cdr3_nt: TGTGCCACCAGCAGGGAATCGAACACCGGGGAGCTGTTTTTT
cdr3_aa: CATSRESNTGELFF
v_call: TRBV15
cdr3_length: 14
j_call: TRBJ2-2
d_call: -
clone_size: once

cdr3_nt: TGTGCCAGCAGCTTGTGGGGGAATGAGCAGTTCTTC
cdr3_aa: CASSLWGNEQFF
v_call: TRBV5-4
cdr3_length: 12
j_call: TRBJ2-1
d_call: -
clone_size: -

cdr3_nt: TGTGCCAGCAGCCCCCCGACAGTCCAAGAGACCCAGTACTTC
cdr3_aa: CASSPPTVQETQYF
v_call: TRBV7-9
cdr3_length: 14
j_call: TRBJ2-5
d_call: -
clone_size: -

cdr3_nt: TGTGCCAGCAGCTTCCCGGACAGGGGCCCGTTCGAGCAGTACTTC
cdr3_aa: CASSFPDRGPFEQYF
v_call: TRBV7-8
cdr3_length: 15
j_call: TRBJ2-7
d_call: TRBD1
clone_size: -

cdr3_nt: TGTGCCATCAGTGAGCCCGGTCGGGGAGGAGACACTGAAGCTTTCTTT
cdr3_aa: CAISEPGRGGDTEAFF
v_call: TRBV10-3
cdr3_length: 16
j_call: TRBJ1-1
d_call: -
clone_size: -

cdr3_nt: TGTGCCAGCATTCCCTATGCCCCTGGGACTCTCTGGGCAGATACGCAGTATTTT
cdr3_aa: CASIPYAPGTLWADTQYF
v_call: TRBV27
cdr3_length: 18
j_call: TRBJ2-3
d_call: -
clone_size: -

cdr3_nt: TGTGCCAGCAGCCGCACAGGGAGGGGGAAGAACGAGCAGTACTTC
cdr3_aa: CASSRTGRGKNEQYF
v_call: TRBV28
cdr3_length: 15
j_call: TRBJ2-7
d_call: -
clone_size: -

cdr3_nt: TGTGCCAGCAGTTACTCTCGGACTAGCGGAGGCGAGCAGTACTTC
cdr3_aa: CASSYSRTSGGEQYF
v_call: TRBV6-5
cdr3_length: 15
j_call: TRBJ2-7
d_call: TRBD2
clone_size: -

cdr3_nt: TGTGCCAGCAGTCCCTCCTTTGGAACGAACACTGAAGCTTTCTTT
cdr3_aa: CASSPSFGTNTEAFF
v_call: TRBV6-5
cdr3_length: 15
j_call: TRBJ1-1
d_call: -
clone_size: -

cdr3_nt: TGTGCCAGCAGTTACTCTACGGGCTATGGCTACACCTTC
cdr3_aa: CASSYSTGYGYTF
v_call: TRBV6-5
cdr3_length: 13
j_call: TRBJ1-2
d_call: -
clone_size: few

cdr3_nt: TGTGCCACCAGCAGAGCCGGGACTTTTTCGGTTAGCTCCTACAATGAGCAGTTCTTC
cdr3_aa: CATSRAGTFSVSSYNEQFF
v_call: TRBV15
cdr3_length: 19
j_call: TRBJ2-1
d_call: -
clone_size: -

cdr3_nt: TGCGCCAGCAGCTTGTCCGGGAATGGCTACACCTTC
cdr3_aa: CASSLSGNGYTF
v_call: TRBV5-1
cdr3_length: 12
j_call: TRBJ1-2
d_call: -
clone_size: -

cdr3_nt: TGTGCCAGCAGCTTGAGCCATACCTACGAGCAGTACTTC
cdr3_aa: CASSLSHTYEQYF
v_call: TRBV7-9
cdr3_length: 13
j_call: TRBJ2-7
d_call: -
clone_size: -

cdr3_nt: TGTGCCACCAGCAGAGATCTGGGGACACTCAATGAGCAGTTCTTC
cdr3_aa: CATSRDLGTLNEQFF
v_call: TRBV15
cdr3_length: 15
j_call: TRBJ2-1
d_call: -
clone_size: -

cdr3_nt: TGTGCCACAGGAGGGTATGGCTACACCTTC
cdr3_aa: CATGGYGYTF
v_call: TRBV6-1
cdr3_length: 10
j_call: TRBJ1-2
d_call: -
clone_size: once

cdr3_nt: TGTGCCAGCTCCCCAACAGGGGACTCTGGAAACACCATATATTTT
cdr3_aa: CASSPTGDSGNTIYF
v_call: TRBV28
cdr3_length: 15
j_call: TRBJ1-3
d_call: TRBD1
clone_size: -

cdr3_nt: TGTGCCAGTAGTATCCCTCCTACTAGCAGCAACACCGGGGAGCTGTTTTTT
cdr3_aa: CASSIPPTSSNTGELFF
v_call: TRBV19
cdr3_length: 17
j_call: TRBJ2-2
d_call: -
clone_size: -

cdr3_nt: TGTGCCATCAGTGAGTCGAGTTGGAACACCGGGGAGCTGTTTTTT
cdr3_aa: CAISESSWNTGELFF
v_call: TRBV10-3
cdr3_length: 15
j_call: TRBJ2-2
d_call: -
clone_size: -

cdr3_nt: TGTGCCAGCAGCTTAGGGGTCGACACGTTAGTCGAGCAGTACTTC
cdr3_aa: CASSLGVDTLVEQYF
v_call: TRBV7-6
cdr3_length: 15
j_call: TRBJ2-7
d_call: -
clone_size: -

cdr3_nt: TGTGCCACCCGGGGTTTAGGAGACACTGAAGCTTTCTTT
cdr3_aa: CATRGLGDTEAFF
v_call: TRBV28
cdr3_length: 13
j_call: TRBJ1-1
d_call: -
clone_size: -

cdr3_nt: TGTGCCAGCAGCGTACGGACAGGGAGCACAGATACGCAGTATTTT
cdr3_aa: CASSVRTGSTDTQYF
v_call: TRBV7-9
cdr3_length: 15
j_call: TRBJ2-3
d_call: TRBD1
clone_size: -

cdr3_nt: TGTGCCTGGGCTGCGGCCGCGGGGGAAAAACTGTTTTTT
cdr3_aa: CAWAAAAGEKLFF
v_call: TRBV30
cdr3_length: 13
j_call: TRBJ1-4
d_call: -
clone_size: -

cdr3_nt: TGTGCCAGCAGTTTCAGAGGGCTAAACACCGGGGAGCTGTTTTTT
cdr3_aa: CASSFRGLNTGELFF
v_call: TRBV28
cdr3_length: 15
j_call: TRBJ2-2
d_call: -
clone_size: -

cdr3_nt: TGTGCCAGCAGCGTAGCCTCGAACACCGGGGAGCTGTTTTTT
cdr3_aa: CASSVASNTGELFF
v_call: TRBV9
cdr3_length: 14
j_call: TRBJ2-2
d_call: -
clone_size: -

cdr3_nt: TGTGCCAGCAGCTCGGGACAGGGCTTTGAAAAACTGTTTTTT
cdr3_aa: CASSSGQGFEKLFF
v_call: TRBV13
cdr3_length: 14
j_call: TRBJ1-4
d_call: TRBD1
clone_size: -

cdr3_nt: TGTGCCAGCAGTATAACCGGGACAGACTACGAGCAGTACTTC
cdr3_aa: CASSITGTDYEQYF
v_call: TRBV28
cdr3_length: 14
j_call: TRBJ2-7
d_call: TRBD1
clone_size: -

cdr3_nt: TGTGCCAGCAGCTTGATCGGCTACTCCAATGAGCAGTTCTTC
cdr3_aa: CASSLIGYSNEQFF
v_call: TRBV5-5
cdr3_length: 14
j_call: TRBJ2-1
d_call: -
clone_size: -

cdr3_nt: TGTGCCAGCAGCTTACTGAACACAGGGGACACCGGGGAGCTGTTTTTT
cdr3_aa: CASSLLNTGDTGELFF
v_call: TRBV7-9
cdr3_length: 16
j_call: TRBJ2-2
d_call: TRBD1
clone_size: -

cdr3_nt: TGTGCCAGCAGTTTCGCCACTGAGCAGTTCTTC
cdr3_aa: CASSFATEQFF
v_call: TRBV28
cdr3_length: 11
j_call: TRBJ2-1
d_call: -
clone_size: -

cdr3_nt: TGTGCCAGCACCTCGGTGGGGGGTGGAGAAAAACTGTTTTTT
cdr3_aa: CASTSVGGGEKLFF
v_call: TRBV28
cdr3_length: 14
j_call: TRBJ1-4
d_call: -
clone_size: -

cdr3_nt: TGTGCCAGCAGCTCGACTAGCGGAGATTACGAGCAGTACTTC
cdr3_aa: CASSSTSGDYEQYF
v_call: TRBV2
cdr3_length: 14
j_call: TRBJ2-7
d_call: TRBD2
clone_size: once

cdr3_nt: TGCGCCAGCAGCTTTTCCATCGGACAGGGGAACACCGGGGAGCTGTTTTTT
cdr3_aa: CASSFSIGQGNTGELFF
v_call: TRBV5-1
cdr3_length: 17
j_call: TRBJ2-2
d_call: TRBD1
clone_size: -

cdr3_nt: TGCAGCGTCGAACCGGGACTAGCGGGCACAGATACGCAGTATTTT
cdr3_aa: CSVEPGLAGTDTQYF
v_call: TRBV29-1
cdr3_length: 15
j_call: TRBJ2-3
d_call: TRBD2
clone_size: -

cdr3_nt: TGTGCCAGCAGCTTCGGGACTAATGAAAAACTGTTTTTT
cdr3_aa: CASSFGTNEKLFF
v_call: TRBV13
cdr3_length: 13
j_call: TRBJ1-4
d_call: -
clone_size: -

cdr3_nt: TGTGCCAGTAGTATAATCGGCGGTGAGCAGTTCTTC
cdr3_aa: CASSIIGGEQFF
v_call: TRBV19
cdr3_length: 12
j_call: TRBJ2-1
d_call: -
clone_size: -

cdr3_nt: TGTGCCAGCAGCCCCGACAGGGGCGAACACCTGGAGGCTTTCTTT
cdr3_aa: CASSPDRGEHLEAFF
v_call: TRBV13
cdr3_length: 15
j_call: TRBJ1-1
d_call: TRBD1
clone_size: -

cdr3_nt: TGCGCCAGCAGCTTGCGGACAGGTTCCACTGAAGCTTTCTTT
cdr3_aa: CASSLRTGSTEAFF
v_call: TRBV5-1
cdr3_length: 14
j_call: TRBJ1-1
d_call: TRBD1
clone_size: -

cdr3_nt: TGTGCCAGCAGCCTAACCGGGGGGGAGAGCTTGGGCAATGAGCAGTTCTTC
cdr3_aa: CASSLTGGESLGNEQFF
v_call: TRBV7-9
cdr3_length: 17
j_call: TRBJ2-1
d_call: TRBD2
clone_size: -

cdr3_nt: TGTGCCAGCAGTTTAGGGACCGCGAACACTGAAGCTTTCTTT
cdr3_aa: CASSLGTANTEAFF
v_call: TRBV28
cdr3_length: 14
j_call: TRBJ1-1
d_call: -
clone_size: -

cdr3_nt: TGCAGCGTTACAGACAGGGACGGGGGTGTACAGTACCAAGAGACCCAGTACTTC
cdr3_aa: CSVTDRDGGVQYQETQYF
v_call: TRBV29-1
cdr3_length: 18
j_call: TRBJ2-5
d_call: -
clone_size: once

cdr3_nt: TGTGCCAGCAGCTTAGCTACTAGCGGGAGCCACGAGCAGTACTTC
cdr3_aa: CASSLATSGSHEQYF
v_call: TRBV7-2
cdr3_length: 15
j_call: TRBJ2-7
d_call: TRBD2
clone_size: -

cdr3_nt: TGTGCCAGCAGTCCCCACGTGGGCACTGAAGCTTTCTTT
cdr3_aa: CASSPHVGTEAFF
v_call: TRBV27
cdr3_length: 13
j_call: TRBJ1-1
d_call: -
clone_size: -

cdr3_nt: TGCGCCAGCCGAATGACCGGGTCCTACGAGCAGTACTTC
cdr3_aa: CASRMTGSYEQYF
v_call: TRBV5-1
cdr3_length: 13
j_call: TRBJ2-7
d_call: -
clone_size: once

cdr3_nt: TGTGCCAGCAGTGAAGGAGGGGCAGGGTACGAGCAGTACTTC
cdr3_aa: CASSEGGAGYEQYF
v_call: TRBV2
cdr3_length: 14
j_call: TRBJ2-7
d_call: -
clone_size: -

cdr3_nt: TGTGCCAGCAGCGCGAGGGTACTCAATGAGCAGTTCTTC
cdr3_aa: CASSARVLNEQFF
v_call: TRBV9
cdr3_length: 13
j_call: TRBJ2-1
d_call: -
clone_size: -

cdr3_nt: TGCGCCAGCAGCCAAGATCAGGTCTCCACCGGGGAGCTGTTTTTT
cdr3_aa: CASSQDQVSTGELFF
v_call: TRBV4-1
cdr3_length: 15
j_call: TRBJ2-2
d_call: -
clone_size: -

cdr3_nt: TGTGCCAGCAGATACGTGTCCGACAATGAGCAGTTCTTC
cdr3_aa: CASRYVSDNEQFF
v_call: TRBV4-2
cdr3_length: 13
j_call: TRBJ2-1
d_call: -
clone_size: -

cdr3_nt: TGTGCCAGCAGCTTGGAGGGGAGCTATGGCTACACCTTC
cdr3_aa: CASSLEGSYGYTF
v_call: TRBV5-6
cdr3_length: 13
j_call: TRBJ1-2
d_call: -
clone_size: -